This TCR beta chain comes out of a study of cytomegalovirus exposure and HLA in healthy donors (dated by TCRdb to the late 2010s). For the wider study: An earlier analysis of about 560 of the donors reported approximately 280 Gb of sequence data and 117 million unique TCR beta sequences obtained from approximately 180 million T cells. Donor age, sex, ethnicity and CMV serostatus were compiled together with the repertoire data. High-throughput TCR immunosequencing, statistical association of individual TCRs with disease status, and machine learning were combined to predict cytomegalovirus infection status. A later genetic analysis took genome-wide SNP genotypes for 398 of the 666 donors and used that subset as a discovery cohort. The T cell repertoires of several hundred subjects were profiled by immunosequencing and related to cytomegalovirus serostatus. Rather than using new phenotypic data, the later analysis identified candidate immune exposures from TCR beta sequences and from how often those sequences occurred across donors. The study was designed to test whether signatures of past pathogen exposure could be identified by cataloging public T cell receptors. A later analysis re-analyzed previously published TCR beta repertoires from hundreds of donors and added high-resolution HLA genotyping to study TCR occurrence patterns. Class I and class II HLA loci were covered by the typing at four-digit resolution. All discovery cohort repertoires had been generated on a single sequencing platform. Among the roughly 390 genotyped donors, around 81% belonged to the genetic ancestry cluster associated with self-reported Caucasian donors. Four or five DR-DQ haplotypes were handled as single units for association and clustering, since linkage in the cohort was strong. Typing coverage differed by locus: A, B, C, DRB1 and DQB1 were typed in about 620-640 donors, DQA1 in 500 to 550, DPA1 in roughly 590, and DPB1 in 450 to 480. An early release covering more than 500 HLA-typed donors comprised 300 to 350 gigabases of sequencing data and tens of millions of unique TCR sequences. An earlier analysis of several hundred of the donors applied high-throughput TCR beta sequencing to assess whether each TCR beta V gene segment acted as functional or pseudogenic. A separate validation cohort of more than 100 different subjects was used in addition to the roughly 670-subject first cohort. Among 398 genotyped donors of the cohort, an average of roughly 230,000 unique TCR beta nucleotide sequences was sequenced per donor, of which roughly 18% were non-productive. Study-wide conclusions, independent of this receptor: The cohort was sequenced for TCR beta chains only, and without alpha or paired-chain data the features that could be detected were limited. In a later analysis, HLA-associated TCR beta chains were found to be more clonally expanded and to have lower generation probabilities than equally common non-associated chains. A later genetic analysis reported fewer N-insertions in productive TCRs among donors in an Asian-associated ancestry cluster than the roughly 620-donor mean. Strong co-occurrence of HLA alleles, especially DR and DQ, made assigning TCR associations to individual alleles difficult. In a later analysis, about 17,000 TCR beta sequences were associated with specific HLA alleles at a false discovery rate of 0.05. According to a later analysis, TCR association rates differed among HLA loci, with DRB1 alleles showing the most associated TCRs and HLA-C alleles showing the fewest. According to a later analysis, parvovirus B19, influenza, CMV and Epstein-Barr virus appeared linked to several top co-occurrence clusters. The study listed 150 to 200 TCR beta chains as associated with cytomegalovirus. A group of highly shared sequence variants was considered likely to be a technical artifact of the sequencing pipeline. The classifier was reported to diagnose cytomegalovirus status with high specificity and sensitivity in both the original cohort and the validation cohort. A further reported finding was that TCR beta sequences accurately predicted the HLA-A and HLA-B alleles for most subjects in the first cohort. Presence/absence analyses assumed roughly uniform sequencing depth across donors, an assumption that may not hold. In vitro tests confirmed that a few of the cytomegalovirus-associated TCR beta chains recognize cytomegalovirus antigens. HLA typing was unavailable for some donors at each locus, so association tests used only the typed subset. For the cohort, immune exposure information was limited to CMV serostatus. An earlier analysis of around 600 of the donors showed that most TCR beta V segments appeared in productive rearrangements either about 90% or about 30% of the time, which broadly matched IMGT annotations. Because counts were too low, 15 to 20 rarely observed V segments, including chromosome 9 orphons, were excluded from the earlier analysis of some 540 of the donors. V-gene and J-gene trimming of TCR beta chains was associated with a missense DCLRE1C variant in a later genetic analysis, and the association was replicated in an independent cohort. The authors suggested that the approach could potentially be extended to other disease states and immunological phenotypes. Some IMGT-functional V segments, including TRBV6-2 and TRBV6-3, could not be told apart with the 87-base-pair reads, so those segments were excluded. Most TCR sequences were seen in very few donors, while some public TCRs were found in many individuals. According to a later analysis, most CMV-associated TCR beta chains appeared to be HLA-restricted, and the HLA associations seemed to be driven largely by CMV exposure. Correlated functional status among segregating V segments might reflect linkage disequilibrium, but an unknown experimental factor could not be ruled out.

The junction carries 12 bases between V and J, which are trimmed by 6 bases and 4 bases respectively. The cysteine opens and the phenylalanine closes a CDR3 of 13 amino acids. Only the CDR3 DNA stays, 39 bases, in frame from base 1. CDR1 and CDR2 are read off the germline V gene as LGHNA and YNFKEQ. Only a few counts were recorded for this clone. No cognate antigen has been identified for it. The input lacks base qualities; no much larger clone sits a single base away. Libraries were prepared through the immunoSEQ multiplex PCR assay. For the multiplex PCR, a mixture combining 60 forward primers for TCR Vbeta segments and 13 reverse primers for TCR Jbeta segments was used. A multiplex PCR assay on genomic DNA amplified the CDR3 region of rearranged TCR beta genes. Amplified TCR beta libraries were sequenced as 87-base-pair reads on the Illumina HiSeq System. Per the original workflow: A later analysis counted around 72 million unique TCR beta chains across the 666 repertoires, and around 9.9 million of these chains were shared by at least two donors. Raw reads were error-corrected and collapsed into unique sequences by a nearest-neighbor algorithm in which closely related sequences were merged to remove PCR and sequencing errors. CDR3 sequences were aligned to IMGT reference sequences to assign V, D and J gene segments. Each retained sequence needed at least a six-nucleotide match to both a V gene segment and a J gene segment. Rearrangements were called productive when the CDR3 lacked stop codons and stayed in frame with V and J; all others were non-productive. Following IMGT convention, CDR3 was defined as the stretch from the second conserved V-encoded cysteine to the conserved J-encoded phenylalanine. The earlier analysis of approximately 590 of the donors excluded any sequence lacking an unambiguous match to a single V gene segment. An earlier analysis of fewer than 750 of the donors called V segments functional above 56.7% productive rearrangements and segregating when the between-donor standard deviation exceeded 5%. A statistical classification framework was built to diagnose cytomegalovirus status from the catalog of TCR beta chain sequences. In a later analysis, V and J genes were assigned by comparing TCR nucleotide sequences against IMGT/GENE-DB human TR gene sequences. Using the TCRdist pipeline, a later analysis assigned CDR3 sequences along with most-parsimonious VDJ recombination scenarios. In a later analysis, each TCR beta chain was defined by its CDR3 amino acid sequence together with its V-gene family, and reads without a unique V-gene family were excluded. In a later analysis, approximately 640 highly shared, low-generation-probability nucleotide sequences were removed to address suspected cross-contamination and a sequencing artifact. A later analysis calculated a clonal expansion index for each public chain from normalized within-repertoire ranks of inferred template counts. Generation probabilities in a later analysis came from a VDJ recombination model fitted to out-of-frame rearrangements, and those results were checked against IGoR. In a later analysis, hypergeometric tests were used to score TCR-TCR, TCR-HLA and TCR-CMV co-occurrence, with a repertoire-size bias correction applied to TCR pairs. False discovery rates were estimated in a later analysis by permuting HLA or CMV assignments 20 times. In a later analysis, co-occurring TCRs were grouped with DBSCAN, and TCRdist sequence similarity was added when clustering was performed within HLA-allele-positive subsets. Repertoires with fewer than 30,000 or more than 120,000 public chains, plus five repertoires with anomalous nucleotide sharing, were excluded from co-occurrence clustering. Here the immuneACCESS table is served through TCRdb, limited to in-frame sequences with V and J called. Missing clones are a known gap in these copies; in checked studies unresolved V genes cover under half, and the rest lacks a known reason. The V and J calls and clone size come from that table; D and trimming were worked out from the DNA. In this sample the table shows 150,000 or so clones, roughly 83% of which occur a single time. The ten top clones hold around 0.41% of the sample.

In total, approximately 610 healthy bone marrow donors made up the cohort. At the time of sampling, every cohort member was nominally healthy, though immune exposures that went unrecorded were likely present. The donor tested CMV seronegative and was one of the 352 seronegative cohort members. Every donor gave a peripheral blood sample, and the peripheral blood mononuclear cells from that sample were used for TCR beta sequencing. Genomic DNA was extracted from the blood cell samples with the Qiagen DNeasy Blood Extraction Kit. Recombination connected TRBV4-2 to TRBJ1-1; TRBD1 could be the D gene, as 5 bases match. This TCR was recovered from a boy aged 2 to 10 in good health and CMV-seronegative. Sequencing was carried out using PBMCs. The nucleotides read TGTGCCAGCAGACCCACAAGGGGCACTGAAGCTTTCTTT. Its translation reads: CASRPTRGTEAFF.